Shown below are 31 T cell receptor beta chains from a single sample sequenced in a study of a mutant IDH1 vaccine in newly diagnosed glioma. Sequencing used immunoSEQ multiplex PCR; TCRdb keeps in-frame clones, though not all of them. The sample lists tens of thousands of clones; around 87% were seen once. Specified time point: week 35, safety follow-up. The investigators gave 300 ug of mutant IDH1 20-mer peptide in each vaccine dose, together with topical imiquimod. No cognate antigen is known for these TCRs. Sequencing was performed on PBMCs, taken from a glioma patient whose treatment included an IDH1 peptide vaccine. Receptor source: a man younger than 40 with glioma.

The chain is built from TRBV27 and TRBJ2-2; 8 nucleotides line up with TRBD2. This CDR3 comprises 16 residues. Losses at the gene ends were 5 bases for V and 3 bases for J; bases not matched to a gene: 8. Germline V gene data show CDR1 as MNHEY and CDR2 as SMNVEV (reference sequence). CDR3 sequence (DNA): TGTGCCAGCAGTCCCGCAGCGGGAGAGTACACCGGGGAGCTGTTTTTT. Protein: CASSPAAGEYTGELFF.

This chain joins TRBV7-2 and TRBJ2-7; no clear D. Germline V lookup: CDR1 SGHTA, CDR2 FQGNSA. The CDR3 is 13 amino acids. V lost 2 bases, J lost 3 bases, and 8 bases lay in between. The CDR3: CASSLQRNYEQYF. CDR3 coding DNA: TGTGCCAGCAGCTTACAACGGAACTACGAGCAGTACTTC. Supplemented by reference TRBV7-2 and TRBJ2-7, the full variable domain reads GAGVSQSPSNKVTEKGKDVELRCDPISGHTALYWYRQSLGQGLEFLIYFQGNSAPDKSGLPSDRFSAERTGGSVSTLTIQRTQQEDSAVYLCASSLQRNYEQYFGPGTRLTVT.

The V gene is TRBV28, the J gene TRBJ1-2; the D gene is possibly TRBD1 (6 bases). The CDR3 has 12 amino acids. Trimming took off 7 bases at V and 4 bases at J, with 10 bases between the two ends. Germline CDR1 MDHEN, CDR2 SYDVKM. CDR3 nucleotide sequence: TGTGCCAGCAACATAGGGGGCTATGGCTACACCTTC. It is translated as CASNIGGYGYTF.

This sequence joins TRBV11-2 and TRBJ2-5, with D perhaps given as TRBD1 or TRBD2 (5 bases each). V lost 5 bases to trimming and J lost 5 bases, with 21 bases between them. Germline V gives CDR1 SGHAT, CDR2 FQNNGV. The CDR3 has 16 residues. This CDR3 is CASSILDSTWGETQYF. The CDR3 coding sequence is TGTGCCAGCAGCATCCTTGACAGCACCTGGGGGGAGACCCAGTACTTC.

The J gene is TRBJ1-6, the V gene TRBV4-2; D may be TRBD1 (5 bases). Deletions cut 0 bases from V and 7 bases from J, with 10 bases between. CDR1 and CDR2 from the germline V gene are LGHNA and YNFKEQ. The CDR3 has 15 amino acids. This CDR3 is CASSQDRDKNSPLHF. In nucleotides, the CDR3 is TGTGCCAGCAGCCAAGACAGGGATAAGAATTCACCCCTCCACTTT.

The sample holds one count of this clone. The CDR3 sequence: CASTGTLNTGELFF. As DNA, the CDR3 is TGTGCCAGTACCGGGACCCTGAACACCGGGGAGCTGTTTTTT. The rearrangement uses TRBV19 and TRBJ2-2, with D possibly being TRBD1 or TRBD2 (5 bases each). The ends were cut back, 7 bases at V and 1 base at J, with 10 bases in the middle. CDR1 is LNHDA, CDR2 SQIVND, per germline (reference sequence). This CDR3 contains 14 residues.

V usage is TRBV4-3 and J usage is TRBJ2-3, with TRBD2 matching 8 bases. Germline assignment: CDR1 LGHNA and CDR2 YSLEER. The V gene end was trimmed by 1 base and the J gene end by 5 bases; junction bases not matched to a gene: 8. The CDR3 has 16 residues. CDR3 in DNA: TGCGCCAGCAGCCAAGCGCCCCGGGGGGGCCGAGATACGCAGTATTTT. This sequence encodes CASSQAPRGGRDTQYF.

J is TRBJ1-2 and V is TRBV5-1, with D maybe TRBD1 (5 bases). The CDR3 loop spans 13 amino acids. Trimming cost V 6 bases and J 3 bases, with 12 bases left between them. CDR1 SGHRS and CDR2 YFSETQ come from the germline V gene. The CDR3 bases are TGCGCCAGCAAAGGGGATTGGGACTATGGCTACACCTTC. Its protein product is CASKGDWDYGYTF.

CDR3 residues: CSVDSAPNEQFF. CDR3 nucleotide sequence: TGCAGCGTTGACAGCGCCCCCAATGAGCAGTTCTTC. The V and J genes are TRBV29-1 and TRBJ2-1, with D unresolved. CDR1 is SQVTM, CDR2 ANQGSEA, per germline. The V and J ends lost 3 bases and 6 bases respectively, with 9 bases between them. This CDR3 is built from 12 residues.

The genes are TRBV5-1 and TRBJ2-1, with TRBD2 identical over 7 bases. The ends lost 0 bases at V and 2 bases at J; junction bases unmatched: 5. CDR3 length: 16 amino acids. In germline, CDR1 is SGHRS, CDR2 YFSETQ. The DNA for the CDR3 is TGCGCCAGCAGCTTGGGAGGCGGGGGAACCTACAATGAGCAGTTCTTC. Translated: CASSLGGGGTYNEQFF.

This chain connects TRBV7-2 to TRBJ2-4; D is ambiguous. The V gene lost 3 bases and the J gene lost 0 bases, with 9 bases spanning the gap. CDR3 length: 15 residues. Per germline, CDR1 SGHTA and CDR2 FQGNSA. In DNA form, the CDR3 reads TGTGCCAGCAGCTTGGGCCGGTTAGCCAAAAACATTCAGTACTTC. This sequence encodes CASSLGRLAKNIQYF.

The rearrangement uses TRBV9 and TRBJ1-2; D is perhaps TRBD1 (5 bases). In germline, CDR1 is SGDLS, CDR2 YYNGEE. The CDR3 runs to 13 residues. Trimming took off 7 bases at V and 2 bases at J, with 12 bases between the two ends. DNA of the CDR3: TGTGCCAGCGGATGGTCAGGGAACTATGGCTACACCTTC. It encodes CASGWSGNYGYTF.

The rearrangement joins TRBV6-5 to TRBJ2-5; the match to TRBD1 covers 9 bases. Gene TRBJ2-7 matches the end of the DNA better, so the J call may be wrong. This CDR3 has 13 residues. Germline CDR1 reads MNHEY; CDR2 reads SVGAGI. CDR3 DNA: TGTGCCAGCAGTTACGGGACAGGGCGCGAGCAGTACTTC. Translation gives CASSYGTGREQYF.

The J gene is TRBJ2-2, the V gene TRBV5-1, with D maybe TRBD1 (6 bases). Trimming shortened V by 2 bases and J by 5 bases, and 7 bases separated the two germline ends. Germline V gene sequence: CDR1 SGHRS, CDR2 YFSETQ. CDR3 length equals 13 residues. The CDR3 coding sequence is TGCGCCAGCAGCTTTACAGGGACCGGGGAGCTGTTTTTT. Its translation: CASSFTGTGELFF. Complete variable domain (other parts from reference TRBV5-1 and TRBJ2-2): KAGVTQTPRYLIKTRGQQVTLSCSPISGHRSVSWYQQTPGQGLQFLFEYFSETQRNKGNFPGRFSGRQFSNSRSEMNVSTLELGDSALYLCASSFTGTGELFFGEGSRLTVL.

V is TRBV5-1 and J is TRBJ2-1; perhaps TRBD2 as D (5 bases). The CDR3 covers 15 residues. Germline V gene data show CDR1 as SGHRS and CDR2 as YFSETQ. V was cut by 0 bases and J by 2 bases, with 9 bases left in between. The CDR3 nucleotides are TGCGCCAGCAGCTTGGATGGGAGCCCCTACAATGAGCAGTTCTTC. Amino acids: CASSLDGSPYNEQFF.

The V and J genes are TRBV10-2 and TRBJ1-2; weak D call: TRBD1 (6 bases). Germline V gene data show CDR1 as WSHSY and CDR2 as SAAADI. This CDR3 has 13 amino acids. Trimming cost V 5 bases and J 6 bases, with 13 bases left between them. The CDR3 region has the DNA TGCGCCAGCAGTTCGGGGGGGGCCCATGGCTACACCTTC. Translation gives CASSSGGAHGYTF.

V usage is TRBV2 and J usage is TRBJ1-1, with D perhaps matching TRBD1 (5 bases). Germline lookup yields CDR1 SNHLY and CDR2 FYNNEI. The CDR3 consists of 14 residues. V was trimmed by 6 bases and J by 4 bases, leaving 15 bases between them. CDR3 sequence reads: CASRTRLGGTEAFF. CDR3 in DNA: TGTGCCAGCAGGACACGACTCGGGGGCACTGAAGCTTTCTTT. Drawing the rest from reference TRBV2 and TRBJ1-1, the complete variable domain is EPEVTQTPSHQVTQMGQEVILRCVPISNHLYFYWYRQILGQKVEFLVSFYNNEISEKSEIFDDQFSVERPDGSNFTLKIRSTKLEDSAMYFCASRTRLGGTEAFFGQGTRLTVV.

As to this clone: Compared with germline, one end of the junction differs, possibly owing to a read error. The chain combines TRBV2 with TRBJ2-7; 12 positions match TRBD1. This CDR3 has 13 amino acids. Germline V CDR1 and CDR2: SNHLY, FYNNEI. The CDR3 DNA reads TGTGCCAGCAGGGGACAGGGGGCGCAATTAGGAAACTTC. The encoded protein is CASRGQGAQLGNF.

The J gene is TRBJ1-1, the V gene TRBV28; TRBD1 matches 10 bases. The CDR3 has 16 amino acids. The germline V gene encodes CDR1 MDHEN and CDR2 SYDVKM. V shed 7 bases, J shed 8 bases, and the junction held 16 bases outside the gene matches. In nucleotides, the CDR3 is TGTGCCAGCATCGTTAGCCGGGACAGGGGACTTTTAGAAGCTTTCTTT. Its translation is CASIVSRDRGLLEAFF.

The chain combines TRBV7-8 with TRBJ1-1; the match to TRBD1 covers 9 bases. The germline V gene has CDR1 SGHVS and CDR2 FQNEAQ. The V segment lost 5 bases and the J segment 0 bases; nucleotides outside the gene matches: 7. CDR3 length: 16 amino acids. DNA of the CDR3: TGTGCCAGCAGCCTCCGGACAGGGGCTTTGAACACTGAAGCTTTCTTT. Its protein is CASSLRTGALNTEAFF.

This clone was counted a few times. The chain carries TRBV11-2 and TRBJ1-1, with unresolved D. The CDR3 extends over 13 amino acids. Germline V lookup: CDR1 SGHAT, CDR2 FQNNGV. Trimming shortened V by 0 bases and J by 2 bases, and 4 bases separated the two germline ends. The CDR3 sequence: CASSLDPNTEAFF. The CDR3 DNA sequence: TGTGCCAGCAGCTTAGATCCCAACACTGAAGCTTTCTTT. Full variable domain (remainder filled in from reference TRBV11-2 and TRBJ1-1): EAGVAQSPRYKIIEKRQSVAFWCNPISGHATLYWYQQILGQGPKLLIQFQNNGVVDDSQLPKDRFSAERLKGVDSTLKIQPAKLEDSAVYLCASSLDPNTEAFFGQGTRLTVV.

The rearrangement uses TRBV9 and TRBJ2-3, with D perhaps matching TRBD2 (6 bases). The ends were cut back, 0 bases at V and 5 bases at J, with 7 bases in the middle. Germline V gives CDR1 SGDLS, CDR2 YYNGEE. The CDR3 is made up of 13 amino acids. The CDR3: CASSVEEGDTQYF. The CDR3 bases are TGTGCCAGCAGCGTAGAGGAGGGAGATACGCAGTATTTT. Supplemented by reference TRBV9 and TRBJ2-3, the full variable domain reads DSGVTQTPKHLITATGQRVTLRCSPRSGDLSVYWYQQSLDQGLQFLIQYYNGEERAKGNILERFSAQQFPDLHSELNLSSLELGDSALYFCASSVEEGDTQYFGPGTRLTVL.

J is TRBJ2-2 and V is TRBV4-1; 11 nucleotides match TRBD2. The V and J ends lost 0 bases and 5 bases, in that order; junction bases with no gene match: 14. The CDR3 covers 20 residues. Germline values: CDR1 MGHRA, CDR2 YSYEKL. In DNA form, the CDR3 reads TGCGCCAGCAGCCAAGAGACGTCGCTCCATCCTAGCGGGGGGACCGGGGAGCTGTTTTTT. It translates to CASSQETSLHPSGGTGELFF.

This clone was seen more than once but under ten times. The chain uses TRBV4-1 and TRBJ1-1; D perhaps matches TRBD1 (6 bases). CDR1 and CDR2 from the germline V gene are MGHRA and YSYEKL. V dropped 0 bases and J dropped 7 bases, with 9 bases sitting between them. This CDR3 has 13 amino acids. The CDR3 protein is CASSQDGTLEAFF. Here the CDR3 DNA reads TGCGCCAGCAGCCAAGATGGGACACTTGAAGCTTTCTTT.

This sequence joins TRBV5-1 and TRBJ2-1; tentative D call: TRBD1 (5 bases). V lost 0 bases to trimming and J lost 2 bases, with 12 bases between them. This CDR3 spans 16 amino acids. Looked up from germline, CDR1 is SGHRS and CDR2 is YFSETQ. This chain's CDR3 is CASSLEVTGPYNEQFF. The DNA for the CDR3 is TGCGCCAGCAGCTTGGAAGTCACAGGCCCCTACAATGAGCAGTTCTTC.

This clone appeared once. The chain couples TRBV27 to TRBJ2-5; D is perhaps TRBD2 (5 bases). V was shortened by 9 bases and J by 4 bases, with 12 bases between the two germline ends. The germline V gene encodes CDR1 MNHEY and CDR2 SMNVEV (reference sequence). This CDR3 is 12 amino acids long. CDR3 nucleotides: TGTGCCAGTCGAGGGTGGGGAGAGACCCAGTACTTC. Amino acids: CASRGWGETQYF.

CDR3 loop: CASSQGGLRSGEQYF. CDR3 sequence (DNA): TGTGCCAGCAGCCAAGGGGGGCTGAGAAGTGGCGAGCAGTACTTC. This chain connects TRBV7-8 to TRBJ2-5; D tentatively fits TRBD1 or TRBD2 (6 bases each). The J call may be incorrect, as the DNA end agrees better with TRBJ2-7. Germline CDR1 reads SGHVS; CDR2 reads FQNEAQ. The CDR3 contains 15 residues.

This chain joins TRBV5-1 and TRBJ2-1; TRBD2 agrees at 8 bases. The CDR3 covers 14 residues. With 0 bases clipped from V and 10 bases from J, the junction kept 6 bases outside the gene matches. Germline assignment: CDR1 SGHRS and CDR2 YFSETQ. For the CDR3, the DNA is TGCGCCAGCAGCTTGGGACTAGCGATTGGAGAGCAGTTCTTC. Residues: CASSLGLAIGEQFF.

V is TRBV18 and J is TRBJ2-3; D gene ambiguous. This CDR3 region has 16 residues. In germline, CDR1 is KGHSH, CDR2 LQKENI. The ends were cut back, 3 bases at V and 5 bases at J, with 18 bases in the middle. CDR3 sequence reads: CASSPLGRAPGDTQYF. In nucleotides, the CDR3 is TGTGCCAGCTCACCCCTGGGAAGGGCCCCAGGAGATACGCAGTATTTT.

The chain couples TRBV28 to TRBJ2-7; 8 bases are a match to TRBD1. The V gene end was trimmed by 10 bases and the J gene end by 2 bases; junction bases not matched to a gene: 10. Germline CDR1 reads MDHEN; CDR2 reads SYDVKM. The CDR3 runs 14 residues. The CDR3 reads CATNRRDRPYEQYF. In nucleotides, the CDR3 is TGTGCCACTAACCGCCGGGACAGGCCCTACGAGCAGTACTTC.

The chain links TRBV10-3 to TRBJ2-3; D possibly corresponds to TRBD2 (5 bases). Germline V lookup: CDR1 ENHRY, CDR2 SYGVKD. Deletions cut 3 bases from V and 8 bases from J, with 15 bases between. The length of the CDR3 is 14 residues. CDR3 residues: CAISDPKLGGTQYF. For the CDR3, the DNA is TGTGCCATCAGTGACCCAAAACTAGGTGGTACGCAGTATTTT.